The source of this T cell receptor (beta chain) is a study of shared clonotypes between healthy human individuals. Assay: immunoSEQ multiplex PCR; the TCRdb copy retains only in-frame clones and omits some. Of around 510,000 clones in the sample, 90% to 97% are singletons; the top ten hold nearly 0.065%. Trimming removed 0 bases at V and 7 bases at J, with 4 bases between. The CDR3 spans 11 residues. Germline V gene data show CDR1 as GTSNPN and CDR2 as SVGIG (reference sequence). The sample consisted of naive CD4+ T cells sorted from blood. Noted subset: CD45RA+ positively selected. This chain links TRBV30 with TRBJ2-1; D gene uncertain. This clonotype was sampled from a young woman in good health. The CDR3 region is CAWSVQNEQFF. In nucleotides, the CDR3 is TGTGCCTGGAGTGTCCAAAATGAGCAGTTCTTC.